Sequencing of this T cell receptor (beta chain) was carried out in a study of tumor and adjacent non-tumor tissue in lung cancer. Findings of the study overall: Higher tumor TCR diversity was associated with shorter survival.

Note on this clonotype: Its antigen remains unknown. Sequence at one end of the junction differs from germline and may be a read error.

In germline, CDR1 is MGHRA, CDR2 YSYEKL. This CDR3 has 15 amino acids. TCRbeta libraries were built with three rounds of nested PCR, modified from ARM-PCR. TCRdb processed the multiplex PCR reads anew with MiXCR; each CDR3 protein has one entry. The sample records fewer than 120,000 distinct CDR3 sequences, approximately 80% being singletons. This sample's RNA came from whole unsorted tissue. The sample consisted of lung tumor tissue. This TCR was recovered from a man in his 70s with non-small cell lung cancer. This chain uses TRBV4-1 with TRBJ1-1, with a possible D match to TRBD1 (6 bases). This CDR3 reads CASILWGLANTEALF. The CDR3 region has the DNA TGCGCTAGCATCCTCTGGGGGCTGGCGAACACTGAAGCTCTCTTT.